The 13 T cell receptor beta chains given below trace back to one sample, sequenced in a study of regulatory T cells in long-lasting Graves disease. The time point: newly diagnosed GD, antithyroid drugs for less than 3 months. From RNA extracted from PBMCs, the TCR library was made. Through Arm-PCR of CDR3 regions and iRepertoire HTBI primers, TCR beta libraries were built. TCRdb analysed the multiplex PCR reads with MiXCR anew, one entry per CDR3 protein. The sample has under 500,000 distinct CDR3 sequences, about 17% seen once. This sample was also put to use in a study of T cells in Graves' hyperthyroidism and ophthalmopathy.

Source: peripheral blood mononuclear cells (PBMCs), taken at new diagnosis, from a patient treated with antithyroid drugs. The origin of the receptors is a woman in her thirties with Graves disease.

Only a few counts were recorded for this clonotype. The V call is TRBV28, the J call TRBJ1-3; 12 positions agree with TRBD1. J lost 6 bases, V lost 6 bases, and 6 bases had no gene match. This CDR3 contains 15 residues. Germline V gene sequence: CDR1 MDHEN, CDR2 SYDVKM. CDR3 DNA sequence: TGTGCCAGCAGCCTTGGGACAGGGGGCAAAAACACCATATATTTT. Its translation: CASSLGTGGKNTIYF.

The CDR3 nucleotides read TGTGCCAGCAGCTTAGGTCAGGGAGCCAAAAACATTCAGTACTTC. Translation: CASSLGQGAKNIQYF. J is TRBJ2-4 and V is TRBV13, with a possible D match to TRBD1 (5 bases). V was clipped by 0 bases and J by 0 bases, with 6 bases between them. The CDR3 is 15 residues long. CDR1 and CDR2 (germline): PRHDT, FYEKMQ (reference sequence).

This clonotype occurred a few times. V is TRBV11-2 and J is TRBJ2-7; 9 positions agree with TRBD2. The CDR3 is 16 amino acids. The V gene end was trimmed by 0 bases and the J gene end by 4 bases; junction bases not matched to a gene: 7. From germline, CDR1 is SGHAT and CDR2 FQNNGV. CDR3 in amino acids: CASSLDRGGRAYEQYF. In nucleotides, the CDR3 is TGTGCCAGCAGCTTAGATCGGGGCGGGAGGGCATACGAGCAGTACTTC.

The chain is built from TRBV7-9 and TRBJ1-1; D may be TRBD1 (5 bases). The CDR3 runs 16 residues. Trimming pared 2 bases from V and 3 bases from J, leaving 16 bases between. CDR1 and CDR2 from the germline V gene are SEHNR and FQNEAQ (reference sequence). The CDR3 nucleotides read TGTGCCAGCAGCTTACTGGAAACCCAGGGAGACACTGAAGCTTTCTTT. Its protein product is CASSLLETQGDTEAFF.

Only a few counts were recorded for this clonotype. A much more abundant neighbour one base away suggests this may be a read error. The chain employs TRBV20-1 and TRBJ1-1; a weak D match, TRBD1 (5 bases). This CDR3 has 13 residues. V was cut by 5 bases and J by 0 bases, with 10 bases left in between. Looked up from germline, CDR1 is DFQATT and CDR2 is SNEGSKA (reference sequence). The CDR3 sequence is CSAGATLNTEAFF. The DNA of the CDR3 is TGCAGTGCTGGGGCTACACTGAACACTGAAGCTTTCTTT.

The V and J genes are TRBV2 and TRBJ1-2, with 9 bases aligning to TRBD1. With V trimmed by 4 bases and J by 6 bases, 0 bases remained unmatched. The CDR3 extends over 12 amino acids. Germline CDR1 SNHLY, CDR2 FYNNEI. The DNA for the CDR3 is TGTGCCAGCAGTGGGACAGGGGATGGCTACACCTTC. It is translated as CASSGTGDGYTF.

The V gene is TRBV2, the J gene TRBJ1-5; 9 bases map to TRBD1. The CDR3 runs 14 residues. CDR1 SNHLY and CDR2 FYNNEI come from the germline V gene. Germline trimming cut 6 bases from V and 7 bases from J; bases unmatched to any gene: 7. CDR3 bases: TGTGCCAGCAGCATACAACAGGGGGCCCAGCCCCAGCATTTT. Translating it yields CASSIQQGAQPQHF.

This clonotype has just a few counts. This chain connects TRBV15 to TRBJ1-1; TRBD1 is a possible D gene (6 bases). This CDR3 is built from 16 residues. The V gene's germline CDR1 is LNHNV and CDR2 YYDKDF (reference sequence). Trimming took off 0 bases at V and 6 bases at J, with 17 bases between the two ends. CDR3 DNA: TGTGCCACCAGCAGAGACCGAGCGGGGGCATTGGCTGAAGCTTTCTTT. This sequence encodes CATSRDRAGALAEAFF.

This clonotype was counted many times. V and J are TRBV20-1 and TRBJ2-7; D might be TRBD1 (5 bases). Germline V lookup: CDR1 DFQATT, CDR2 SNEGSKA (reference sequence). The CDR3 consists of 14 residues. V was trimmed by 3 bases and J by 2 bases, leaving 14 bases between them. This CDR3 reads CSASPLDRTYEQYF. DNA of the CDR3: TGCAGTGCTAGCCCCCTTGACAGAACCTACGAGCAGTACTTC.

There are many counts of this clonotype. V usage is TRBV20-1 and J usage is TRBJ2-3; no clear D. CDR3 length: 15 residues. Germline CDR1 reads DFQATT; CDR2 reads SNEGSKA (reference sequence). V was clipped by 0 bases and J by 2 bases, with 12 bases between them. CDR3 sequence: CSARDTGRFTDTQYF. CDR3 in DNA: TGCAGTGCTAGAGATACTGGCAGATTCACAGATACGCAGTATTTT.

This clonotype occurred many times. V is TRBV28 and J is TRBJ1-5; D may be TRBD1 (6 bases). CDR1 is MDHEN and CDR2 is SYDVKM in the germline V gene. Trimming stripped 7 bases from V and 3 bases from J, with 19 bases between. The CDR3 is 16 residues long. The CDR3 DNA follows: TGTGCCAGCACCCTATTAGGGGGGTGGAACAATCAGCCCCAGCATTTT. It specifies CASTLLGGWNNQPQHF.

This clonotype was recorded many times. The CDR3 DNA is TGCAGTGCTTCGACTAGTTCAACTAGCACAGATACGCAGTATTTT. The encoded protein is CSASTSSTSTDTQYF. The V call is TRBV20-1, the J call TRBJ2-3; possible D gene TRBD2, 6 bases. V lost 5 bases and J lost 0, with 15 bases in between. Germline CDR1 is DFQATT and CDR2 is SNEGSKA (reference sequence). This CDR3 has 15 residues.

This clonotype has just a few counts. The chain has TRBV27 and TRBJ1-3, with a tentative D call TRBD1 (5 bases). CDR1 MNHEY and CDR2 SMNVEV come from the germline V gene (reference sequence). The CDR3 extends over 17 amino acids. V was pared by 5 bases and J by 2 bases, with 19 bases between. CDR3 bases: TGTGCCAGCAGTAAGAACGGGGGGAAGGTCGCTGGAAACACCATATATTTT. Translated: CASSKNGGKVAGNTIYF.